The sample holds a few counts of the clone carrying this T cell receptor beta chain. What it binds is unknown. This sample is part of a study of T cell repertoires in cytomegalovirus infection. Whole-study context: Peptides in the study included HLA-C-restricted and HLA-B-restricted CMV epitopes.

MiXCR was run by TCRdb on the reads, yielding one entry per CDR3 protein. Of approximately 770,000 distinct CDR3 sequences listed, 25% to 35% are singletons. Whole-study findings and limits: Cumulative frequency (of public TCR beta family members) identified carriers of CMV plus the relevant HLA. Clonotypes of TCR beta that were HLA-C-restricted and CMV-specific dominated the ex vivo response.

The V and J ends lost 5 bases and 5 bases respectively, with 13 bases between them. The V gene's germline CDR1 is SGHNT and CDR2 YENEEA. The CDR3 runs to 14 residues. The sample consisted of cultured CD8+ T cells from PBMCs, taken from culture after CMV antigen stimulation. This receptor was taken from a human donor in good health (CMV status not recorded). Some clones in this sample may be carry-over from other donors' samples. This rearrangement joins TRBV11-3 to TRBJ2-1; D is perhaps TRBD1 (6 bases). CDR3 DNA: TGTGCCAGCAGCCCCCGAGGGGGACACAATGAGCAGTTCTTC. This gives the protein CASSPRGGHNEQFF.